This T cell receptor beta chain comes out of a study of cytomegalovirus exposure and HLA in healthy donors. Study observations and caveats: Association with HLA alleles at 0.05 false discovery rate was found for 16,951 TCR beta sequences in a later analysis. Some TCR beta chains (roughly 160 of them) were listed as cytomegalovirus-associated.

Germline V lookup: CDR1 SNHLY, CDR2 FYNNEI. The CDR3 spans 18 residues. V shed 0 bases and J shed 5 bases, with 22 bases lying between them. A multiplex PCR was run with 60 Vbeta primers and 13 Jbeta primers. Using immunoSEQ multiplex PCR, the repertoire was profiled, and TCRdb retains in-frame clones only, with some absent. Among 150,000 to 200,000 clones, around 77% were seen once, and the ten largest hold more than 2%. Of note for this clone: Its antigen is not identified.

The sample consisted of PBMCs. This receptor was identified in a man in his sixties in good health and CMV-seronegative. The V and J genes are TRBV2 and TRBJ2-5, with D perhaps TRBD2 (5 bases). CDR3 DNA sequence: TGTGCCAGCAGTGAAGCTAGTGCGGGTCGCGGACTGTGGGAGACCCAGTACTTC. It codes for CASSEASAGRGLWETQYF.